This is a list of T cell receptor beta chains from one sample in a study of T cells in localized non-small cell lung cancer. TCRdb's table, derived via immunoSEQ multiplex PCR, lists solely in-frame clones and lacks some. Counted here are about 82,000 clones, around three quarters occurring once; the ten biggest clones make up 19%. Sequences were derived from PBMCs, sampled before any cancer treatment. The receptors here all came from a man aged 40 to 69 with stage II squamous cell lung carcinoma. Each CDR3 is given without its conserved first and last residue. Only some rows state a clone size, as once, few, many or a class for expanded clones.

J gene | clone size | V gene | CDR3 protein
TRBJ1-4 | . | TRBV28 | ASSRTAINEKLF
TRBJ2-3 | once | TRBV7-9 | ASSSGQGSSTDTQY
TRBJ2-2 | once | TRBV5-6 | ASRPGGGLGELF
TRBJ1-5 | . | TRBV30 | AWSVVNQPQH
TRBJ1-3 | . | TRBV7-7 | ASSLGTASGNTIY
TRBJ1-5 | . | TRBV28 | ASNVGNQPQH
TRBJ1-5 | . | TRBV28 | ASSSAGMGGQPQH
TRBJ1-5 | few | TRBV7-8 | ASSRGTQNQPQH
TRBJ1-3 | . | TRBV30 | AWSVRDFGNTIY
TRBJ2-5 | . | TRBV15 | ATSSDPGEWETQY
TRBJ1-2 | . | TRBV19 | ASSARDNLNYGYT
TRBJ2-5 | . | TRBV5-4 | ASSFGGRSKTQY
TRBJ2-7 | . | TRBV5-1 | ASSLGTGGYEQY
TRBJ1-2 | . | TRBV19 | ASTRMGQSYGYT
TRBJ2-3 | . | TRBV5-6 | ASSREGADTQY
TRBJ2-5 | . | TRBV27 | ASSRDRGETQY
TRBJ2-2 | . | TRBV7-7 | ASSISRDGELF
TRBJ1-1 | few | TRBV7-3 | ASSSGGSEAF
TRBJ2-6 | . | TRBV28 | ASSDFSGANVLT
TRBJ2-1 | . | TRBV7-9 | ASSGGPLGSSYNEQF
TRBJ2-4 | . | TRBV2 | ASTLDRGYQNIQY
TRBJ1-1 | . | TRBV7-6 | ASSGKAEAF
TRBJ2-7 | . | TRBV2 | ASSLQGTYEQY
TRBJ2-2 | once | TRBV6-5 | ASSPWTSVGGELF
TRBJ2-3 | . | TRBV6-5 | ASSSNSADTQY
TRBJ1-2 | . | TRBV11-3 | ASSLGSSGAKGGYT
TRBJ1-5 | . | TRBV7-7 | ASSLERNQPQH
TRBJ1-2 | once | TRBV27 | ASSSRYRGSYGYT
TRBJ2-7 | . | TRBV5-1 | ASSHGQPYLEQY
TRBJ1-1 | . | TRBV7-2 | ASSPHRSARTEAF
TRBJ2-3 | . | TRBV9 | ASSVVGGRTDTQY
TRBJ2-1 | . | TRBV7-2 | ASSSGVQTPYNEQF
TRBJ1-1 | once | TRBV15 | ATRRSSNTEAF
TRBJ1-5 | once | TRBV11-3 | ASSLGGTGSLNQPQH
TRBJ1-2 | once | TRBV27 | ASSGPANYGYT
TRBJ1-4 | . | TRBV4-2 | ASSQDYAGGYEKLF
TRBJ1-2 | . | TRBV30 | AWRGQGYYGYT
TRBJ1-1 | . | TRBV30 | AWSVLDAEAF
TRBJ2-7 | . | TRBV5-1 | ASSAGLAGGQEYEQY
TRBJ2-2 | . | TRBV29-1 | SVGHVNTGELF
TRBJ1-1 | . | TRBV15 | ATRRGLNTEAF
TRBJ2-3 | . | TRBV30 | ARQGEKVTDTQY
TRBJ2-7 | . | TRBV5-1 | ASSFRYGTEYEQY
TRBJ1-3 | medium-sized | TRBV5-4 | ASSLVGTSSGNTIY
TRBJ2-7 | once | TRBV19 | ASSPDPGAYEQY
TRBJ2-3 | few | TRBV7-9 | ASSLRQLSTDTQY
TRBJ1-1 | few | TRBV7-9 | ASSVQTEAF
TRBJ2-2 | . | TRBV19 | ASSIAGRGTGELF
TRBJ2-7 | few | TRBV30 | ASRGRPSYEQY
TRBJ1-1 | . | TRBV29-1 | SVSENTEAF